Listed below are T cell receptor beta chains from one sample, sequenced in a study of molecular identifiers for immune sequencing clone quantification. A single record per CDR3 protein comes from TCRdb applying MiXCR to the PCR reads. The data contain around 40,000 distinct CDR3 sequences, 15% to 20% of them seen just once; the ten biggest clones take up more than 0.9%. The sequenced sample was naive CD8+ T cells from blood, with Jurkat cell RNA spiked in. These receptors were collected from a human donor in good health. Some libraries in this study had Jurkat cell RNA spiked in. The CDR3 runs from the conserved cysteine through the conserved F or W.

CDR3: CASTPGTASYEQYF
V: TRBV27
J: TRBJ2-7

CDR3: CASSLEVMNTGELFF
V: TRBV7-9
J: TRBJ2-2

CDR3: CASSLGSSGVDEQFF
V: TRBV11-2
J: TRBJ2-1

CDR3: CASSNPSLYEQYF
V: TRBV9
J: TRBJ2-7

CDR3: CATSLRGARGGDETQSF
V: TRBV15
J: TRBJ2-5

CDR3: CASSYTSGEQFF
V: TRBV6-2/TRBV6-3
J: TRBJ2-1

CDR3: CSARETTEETQYF
V: TRBV20-1
J: TRBJ2-5

CDR3: CASSDRGAPDTQYF
V: TRBV6-4
J: TRBJ2-3

CDR3: CASSRGAAEAFF
V: TRBV7-9
J: TRBJ1-1

CDR3: CASSQYLYYGNTGELFF
V: TRBV3-1
J: TRBJ2-2